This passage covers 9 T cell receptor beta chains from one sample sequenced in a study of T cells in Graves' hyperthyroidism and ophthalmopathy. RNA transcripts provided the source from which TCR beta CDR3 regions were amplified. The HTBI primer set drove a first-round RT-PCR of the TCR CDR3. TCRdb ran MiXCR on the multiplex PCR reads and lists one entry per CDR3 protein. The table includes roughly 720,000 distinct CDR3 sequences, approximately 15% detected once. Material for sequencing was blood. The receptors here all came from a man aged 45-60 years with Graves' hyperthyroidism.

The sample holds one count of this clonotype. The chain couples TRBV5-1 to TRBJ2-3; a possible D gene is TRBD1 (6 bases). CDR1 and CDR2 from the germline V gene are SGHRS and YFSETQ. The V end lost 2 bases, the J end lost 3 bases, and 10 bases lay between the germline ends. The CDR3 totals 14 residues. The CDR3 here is CASSLQGMTDTQYF. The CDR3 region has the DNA TGCGCCAGCAGCTTACAGGGCATGACAGATACGCAGTATTTT.

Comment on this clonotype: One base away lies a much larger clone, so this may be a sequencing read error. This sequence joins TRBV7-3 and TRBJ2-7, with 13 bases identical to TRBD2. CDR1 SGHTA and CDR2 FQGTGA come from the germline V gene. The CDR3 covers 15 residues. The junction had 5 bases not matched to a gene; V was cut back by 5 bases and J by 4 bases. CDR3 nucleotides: TGTGCCAGCAGCCAACAGACTAGCGGGAGGTACGAGCAGTACTTC. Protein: CASSQQTSGRYEQYF.

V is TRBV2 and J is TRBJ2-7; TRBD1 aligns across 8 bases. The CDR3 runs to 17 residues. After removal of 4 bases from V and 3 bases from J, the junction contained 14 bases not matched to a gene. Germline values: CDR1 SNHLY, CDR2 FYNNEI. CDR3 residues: CASSGQAQGVSYYEQYF. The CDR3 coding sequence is TGTGCCAGCAGTGGACAAGCACAGGGGGTCTCCTACTACGAGCAGTACTTC.

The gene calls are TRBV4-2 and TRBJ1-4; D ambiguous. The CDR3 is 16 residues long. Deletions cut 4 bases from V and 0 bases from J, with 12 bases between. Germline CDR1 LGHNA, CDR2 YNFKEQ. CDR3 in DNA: TGTGCCAGCAGCCCCGAGACACTTACAACTAATGAAAAACTGTTTTTT. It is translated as CASSPETLTTNEKLFF.

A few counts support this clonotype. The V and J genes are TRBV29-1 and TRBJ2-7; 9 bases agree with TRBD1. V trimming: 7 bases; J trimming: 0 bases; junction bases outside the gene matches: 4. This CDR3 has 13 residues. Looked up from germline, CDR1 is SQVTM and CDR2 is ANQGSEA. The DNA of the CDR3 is TGCAGCGGCCGGGACAGGGCCTCCTACGAGCAGTACTTC. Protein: CSGRDRASYEQYF.

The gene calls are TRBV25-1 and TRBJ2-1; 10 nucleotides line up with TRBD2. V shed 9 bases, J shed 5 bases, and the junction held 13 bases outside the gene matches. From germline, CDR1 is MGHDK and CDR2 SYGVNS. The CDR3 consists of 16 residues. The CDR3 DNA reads TGTGCCAGTCCCGAGCGGGCTAGCGGGAGCGACAATGAGCAGTTCTTC. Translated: CASPERASGSDNEQFF.

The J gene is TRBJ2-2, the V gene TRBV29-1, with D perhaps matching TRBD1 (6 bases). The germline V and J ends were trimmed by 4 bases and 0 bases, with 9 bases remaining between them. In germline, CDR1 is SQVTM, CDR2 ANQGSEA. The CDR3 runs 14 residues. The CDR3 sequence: CSVGGTTNTGELFF. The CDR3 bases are TGCAGCGTTGGGGGGACAACGAACACCGGGGAGCTGTTTTTT.

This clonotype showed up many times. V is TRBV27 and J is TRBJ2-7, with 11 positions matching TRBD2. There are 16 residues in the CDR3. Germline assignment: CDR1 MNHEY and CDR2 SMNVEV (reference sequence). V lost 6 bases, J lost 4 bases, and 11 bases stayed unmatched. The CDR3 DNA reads TGTGCCAGCAGACTGACTAGCGGGATTTCCTTTTACGAGCAGTACTTC. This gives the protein CASRLTSGISFYEQYF.

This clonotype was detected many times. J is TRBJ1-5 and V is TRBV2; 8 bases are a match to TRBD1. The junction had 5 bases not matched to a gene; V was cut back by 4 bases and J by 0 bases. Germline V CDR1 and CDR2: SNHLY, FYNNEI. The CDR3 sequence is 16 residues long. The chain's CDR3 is CASSGAGGPSNQPQHF. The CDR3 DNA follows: TGTGCCAGCAGTGGGGCAGGGGGCCCTAGCAATCAGCCCCAGCATTTT.